This is a list of T cell receptor beta chains from one sample in a study of a mutant IDH1 vaccine in newly diagnosed glioma. No antigen is known for these receptors. The protocol was immunoSEQ multiplex PCR, while the TCRdb copy is restricted to in-frame clones and leaves out a portion. The table lists roughly 31,000 clones, about 80% of them singletons. The sample was PBMCs, taken from a glioma patient whose treatment included an IDH1 peptide vaccine. These receptors all stem from a man aged 30 to 45 with glioma. Each CDR3 is given with its conserved first and last residue. The D gene is left open where the match is weak. Size is stated for part of the rows, as once, few or many counts, or as a class when the clone is expanded.

d_gene	abundance	j_gene	v_gene	CDR3nt	CDR3aa
NA	once	TRBJ2-7	TRBV2	TGTGCCAGCATCCTGAACAGGGTGGATCCCTACGAGCAGTACTTC	CASILNRVDPYEQYF
NA	NA	TRBJ1-3	TRBV29-1	TGCAGCGCCAGGACTGACTCTGGAAACACCATATATTTT	CSARTDSGNTIYF
TRBD2	NA	TRBJ2-2	TRBV4-2	TGTGCCAGCAGCCCCCTAGCGGGGGACACCGGGGAGCTGTTTTTT	CASSPLAGDTGELFF
NA	once	TRBJ1-6	TRBV28	TGTGCCAGCTCCCTGGCGGCTTATAATTCACCCCTCCACTTT	CASSLAAYNSPLHF
TRBD1	NA	TRBJ1-1	TRBV5-6	TGTGCCAGCAGCGCCCGAGGGACAGCCACTGAAGCTTTCTTT	CASSARGTATEAFF
NA	NA	TRBJ1-3	TRBV2	TGTGCCAGCAGCGCTGCGGGGGAGTTTGGCACCATATATTTT	CASSAAGEFGTIYF
TRBD2	NA	TRBJ2-5	TRBV19	TGTGCCAGTAATCGGGGAGGGGAACCTCAAGAGACCCAGTACTTC	CASNRGGEPQETQYF
NA	few	TRBJ2-3	TRBV5-1	TGCGCCAGCAGCCCCCTTCCGCGGGGCTCCACAGATACGCAGTATTTT	CASSPLPRGSTDTQYF
NA	NA	TRBJ1-5	TRBV19	TGTGCCAGTAGTATAGTGTTCTGGGCAGCCCCAGGGACCCAGCATTTT	CASSIVFWAAPGTQHF
NA	once	TRBJ1-2	TRBV27	TGTGCCAGCACCCCCGGTCGGGGGAATGGCTACACCTTC	CASTPGRGNGYTF
NA	NA	TRBJ1-1	TRBV5-1	TGCGCCAGCAGAAAAGGGGAGAACACTGAAGCTTTCTTT	CASRKGENTEAFF
NA	NA	TRBJ2-5	TRBV30	TGTGCCTGGAGTAGGGACTTCATCAAGTACTTC	CAWSRDFIKYF
TRBD2	NA	TRBJ2-1	TRBV13	TGTGCCAGCAGCCATGGAGCGGGAGGGGTCCACAATGAGCAGTTCTTC	CASSHGAGGVHNEQFF
NA	NA	TRBJ1-2	TRBV5-1	TGCGCCAGCAGCTTGTCTGGGACCTCGTCTAACTATGGCTACACCTTC	CASSLSGTSSNYGYTF
NA	NA	TRBJ2-1	TRBV29-1	TGCAGCGTTAATCCGGGGTGGGTTCCTACCAATGAGCAGTTCTTC	CSVNPGWVPTNEQFF
NA	NA	TRBJ2-7	TRBV4-3	TGCGCCAGCAGCCAAGATCCCCGGGGGAGCTCCTACGAGCAGTACTTC	CASSQDPRGSSYEQYF
NA	NA	TRBJ1-1	TRBV7-2	TGTGCCAGCAGCGCCGGGAGGACAGATTTGAACACTGAAGCTTTCTTT	CASSAGRTDLNTEAFF
NA	NA	TRBJ2-2	TRBV9	TGTGCCAGCAGCGTAGTCTCGGGGACGACCGGGGAGCTGTTTTTT	CASSVVSGTTGELFF
NA	few	TRBJ2-1	TRBV11-2	TGTGCCAGCAGCTTAGCGAATGTGGATGAGCAGTTCTTC	CASSLANVDEQFF
NA	NA	TRBJ2-1	TRBV2	TGTGCCAGCAGTGACCCTAGCTTCGGCAGTGAGCAGTTCTTC	CASSDPSFGSEQFF
NA	NA	TRBJ2-5	TRBV2	TGTGCCAGCAGACAAGAGACCCAGTACTTC	CASRQETQYF
NA	NA	TRBJ1-1	TRBV11-3	TGTGCCAGCAGCTTAGATCAGTCTGTCAGTTCTGAAGCTTTCTTT	CASSLDQSVSSEAFF
NA	NA	TRBJ1-2	TRBV10-3	TGTGCCATCAGTGTGGGGGGGCCCGACTATGGCTACACCTTC	CAISVGGPDYGYTF
TRBD1	few	TRBJ1-4	TRBV30	TGTGCCTACGGGACAGTTAATGAAAAACTGTTTTTT	CAYGTVNEKLFF
NA	NA	TRBJ2-7	TRBV20-1	TGCAGTGCTACCCTCGTCTACGAGCAGTACTTC	CSATLVYEQYF
NA	NA	TRBJ1-1	TRBV6-5	TGTGCCAGCAGTTACAGTACTTACACTGAAGCTTTCTTT	CASSYSTYTEAFF
NA	NA	TRBJ1-5	TRBV13	TGTGCCAGCAGCTTGCGGAAGAATCAGCCCCAGCATTTT	CASSLRKNQPQHF
TRBD1	medium-sized	TRBJ1-2	TRBV19	TGTGCCAGCAAGTGGGGGGGGATCGACAGGGACTACACCTTC	CASKWGGIDRDYTF
NA	NA	TRBJ1-1	TRBV5-4	TGTGCCAGCAGGATTTCTGTGGCGGATAGGAACACTGAAGCTTTCTTT	CASRISVADRNTEAFF
NA	NA	TRBJ1-3	TRBV7-2	TGTGCCAGCAGCTTAATCGCAAGCTCTGGAAACACCATATATTTT	CASSLIASSGNTIYF
NA	NA	TRBJ2-1	TRBV2	TGTGCCAGCAGGGAACAGACCGGGCCCTCCTCGACCAATGAGCAGTTCTTC	CASREQTGPSSTNEQFF
TRBD2	NA	TRBJ2-7	TRBV11-2	TGTGCCAGCAGCATTTCTAGCGGTTCGGACTACGAGCAGTACTTC	CASSISSGSDYEQYF
TRBD1	NA	TRBJ1-1	TRBV5-1	TGCGCCAGCAGCTTCGCCGGGACAGGGGGGAACACTGAAGCTTTCTTT	CASSFAGTGGNTEAFF
NA	NA	TRBJ1-5	TRBV5-4	TGTGCCAGCAGCCCCGGGTTGGGCGATCAGCCCCAGCATTTT	CASSPGLGDQPQHF
TRBD1	NA	TRBJ1-2	TRBV2	TGTGCCAGCAGTTACAGGGGGGATAACTATGGCTACACCTTC	CASSYRGDNYGYTF
NA	NA	TRBJ2-2	TRBV30	TGTGCCTGGAGTGTACCCGGGTCCACCGGGGAGCTGTTTTTT	CAWSVPGSTGELFF
TRBD2	NA	TRBJ2-7	TRBV5-1	TGCGCCAGCAGCCTGACTAGCGGTCGTTACGAGCAGTACTTC	CASSLTSGRYEQYF
TRBD1	NA	TRBJ1-5	TRBV9	TGTGCCAGCAGCGAAGGGACAGCTAGCAATCAGCCCCAGCATTTT	CASSEGTASNQPQHF
NA	few	TRBJ1-1	TRBV19	TGTGCCAGTATCGAAGGGACAAGGAACACTGAAGCTTTCTTT	CASIEGTRNTEAFF
NA	once	TRBJ1-1	TRBV4-2	TGTGCCAGCAGCCAAGAGGGGGGGGGCTTGAACACTGAAGCTTTCTTT	CASSQEGGGLNTEAFF
NA	NA	TRBJ1-2	TRBV7-2	TGTGCCAGCAGCTTAGCGGACGACAGATCCTATGGCTACACCTTC	CASSLADDRSYGYTF
NA	NA	TRBJ1-2	TRBV27	TGTGCCAGCAGTTTAAGAGGGGCGGAGAACTATGGCTACACCTTC	CASSLRGAENYGYTF
NA	NA	TRBJ1-1	TRBV5-5	TGTGCCAGCAGCTTGGAGAGGACAGCGAACACTGAAGCTTTCTTT	CASSLERTANTEAFF
NA	NA	TRBJ1-5	TRBV28	TGTGCCAGCAGTTTAACCAGGCCGCGGCTCCAGCATTTT	CASSLTRPRLQHF
NA	NA	TRBJ1-1	TRBV5-1	TGCGCCAGCTCAATTTCAGGGGATATGAACACTGAAGCTTTCTTT	CASSISGDMNTEAFF
NA	NA	TRBJ1-5	TRBV4-1	TGCGCCAGCAGCCAAGATCCGGGCAATCAGCCCCAGCATTTT	CASSQDPGNQPQHF
NA	NA	TRBJ1-1	TRBV4-3	TGCGCCAGCAGCCGCACTGGGGGGGCAGGGAGACCCGATGAAGCTTTCTTT	CASSRTGGAGRPDEAFF
TRBD1	few	TRBJ2-1	TRBV6-4	TGTGCCAGCAGTGAAGGGGGACAGGGGTCGAATGAGCAGTTCTTC	CASSEGGQGSNEQFF
NA	hyperexpanded	TRBJ1-1	TRBV28	TGTGCCAGCAGTTACCCCTCCGCAGCTCTGAACACTGAAGCTTTCTTT	CASSYPSAALNTEAFF
NA	NA	TRBJ1-4	TRBV10-3	TGTGCCATCAGTGATGGGGAAAATGAAAAACTGTTTTTT	CAISDGENEKLFF